This T cell receptor (beta chain) was recorded in a study of identical twins. Study conclusions and caveats: For out-of-frame beta sequences, excess twin sharing was weaker.

A few counts support this clonotype. As yet, its antigen is unknown. One entry per CDR3 protein, called by TCRdb with MiXCR from the 5' RACE reads. The table lists hundreds of thousands of distinct CDR3 sequences, roughly an eighth of them singletons, with around 6.9% in the top ten. This CDR3 comprises 14 residues. Per germline, CDR1 LNHDA and CDR2 SQIVND (reference sequence). Trimming took 6 bases from V and 2 from J, leaving 13 bases between them. These data were likewise used in another study, on yellow fever vaccine responses in identical twins.

This chain uses TRBV19 with TRBJ2-5, with D perhaps given as TRBD1 or TRBD2 (5 bases each). Material: CD8+ T cells sorted from blood. The receptor comes from a woman under 30 in good health. The CDR3 nucleotides are TGTGCCAGTAGCAGCGGCAGGGCACAAGAGACCCAGTACTTC. This gives the protein CASSSGRAQETQYF.